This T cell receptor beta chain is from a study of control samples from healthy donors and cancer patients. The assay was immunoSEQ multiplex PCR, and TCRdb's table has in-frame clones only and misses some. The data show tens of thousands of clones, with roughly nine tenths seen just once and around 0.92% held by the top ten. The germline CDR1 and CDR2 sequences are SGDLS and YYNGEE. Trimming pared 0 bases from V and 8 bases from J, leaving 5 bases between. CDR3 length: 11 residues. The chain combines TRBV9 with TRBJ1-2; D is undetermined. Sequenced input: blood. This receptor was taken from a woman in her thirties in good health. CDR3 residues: CASSVAAGYTF. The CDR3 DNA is TGTGCCAGCAGCGTAGCGGCCGGCTACACCTTC.